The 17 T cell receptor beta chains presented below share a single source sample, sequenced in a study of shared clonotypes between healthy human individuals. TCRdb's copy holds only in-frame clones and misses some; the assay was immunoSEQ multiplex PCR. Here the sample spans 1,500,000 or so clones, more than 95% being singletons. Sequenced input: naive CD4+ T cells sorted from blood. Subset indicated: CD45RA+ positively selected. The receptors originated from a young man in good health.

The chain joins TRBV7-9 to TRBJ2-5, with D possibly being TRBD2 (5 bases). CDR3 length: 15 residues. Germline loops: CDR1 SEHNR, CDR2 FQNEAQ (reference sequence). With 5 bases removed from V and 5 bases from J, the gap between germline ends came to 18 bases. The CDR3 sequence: CASSPRADLRETQYF. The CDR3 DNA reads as TGTGCCAGCAGCCCGAGGGCGGATCTGAGGGAGACCCAGTACTTC.

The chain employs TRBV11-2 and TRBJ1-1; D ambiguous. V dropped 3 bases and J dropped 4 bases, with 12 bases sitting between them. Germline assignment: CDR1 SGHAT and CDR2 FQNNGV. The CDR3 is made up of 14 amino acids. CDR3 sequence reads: CASSLMGPSTEAFF. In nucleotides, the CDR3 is TGTGCCAGCAGCTTGATGGGCCCCAGCACTGAAGCTTTCTTT.

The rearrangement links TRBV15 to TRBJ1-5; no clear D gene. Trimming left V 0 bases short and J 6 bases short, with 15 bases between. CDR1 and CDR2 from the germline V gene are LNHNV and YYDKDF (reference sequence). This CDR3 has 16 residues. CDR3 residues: CATSRDMVGVGQPQHF. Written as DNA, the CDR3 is TGTGCCACCAGCAGAGATATGGTCGGGGTCGGTCAGCCCCAGCATTTT.

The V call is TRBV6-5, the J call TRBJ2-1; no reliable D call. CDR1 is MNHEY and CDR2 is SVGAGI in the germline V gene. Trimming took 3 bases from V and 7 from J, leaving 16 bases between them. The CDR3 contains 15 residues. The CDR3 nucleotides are TGTGCCAGCAGTTATGGCTCATCCCCCTCTAATGAGCAGTTCTTC. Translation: CASSYGSSPSNEQFF.

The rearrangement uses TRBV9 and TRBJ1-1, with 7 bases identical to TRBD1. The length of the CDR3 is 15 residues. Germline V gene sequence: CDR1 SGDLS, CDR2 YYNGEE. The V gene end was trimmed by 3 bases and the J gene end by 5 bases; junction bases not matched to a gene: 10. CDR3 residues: CASSARDSQRTEAFF. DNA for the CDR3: TGTGCCAGCAGCGCCAGGGACAGCCAGCGGACTGAAGCTTTCTTT.

CDR3: CASSYGHNEQFF. The CDR3 DNA follows: TGTGCCAGCAGCTACGGGCACAATGAGCAGTTCTTC. The chain is built from TRBV7-9 and TRBJ2-1; D gene ambiguous. This CDR3 region has 12 residues. The germline V gene encodes CDR1 SEHNR and CDR2 FQNEAQ (reference sequence). Trimming took off 4 bases at V and 5 bases at J, with 6 bases between the two ends.

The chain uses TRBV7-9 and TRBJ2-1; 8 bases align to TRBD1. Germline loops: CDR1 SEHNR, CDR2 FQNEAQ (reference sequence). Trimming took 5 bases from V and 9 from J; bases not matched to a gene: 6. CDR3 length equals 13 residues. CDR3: CASSRQGIAEQFF. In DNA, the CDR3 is TGTGCCAGCAGCCGACAGGGGATAGCTGAGCAGTTCTTC.

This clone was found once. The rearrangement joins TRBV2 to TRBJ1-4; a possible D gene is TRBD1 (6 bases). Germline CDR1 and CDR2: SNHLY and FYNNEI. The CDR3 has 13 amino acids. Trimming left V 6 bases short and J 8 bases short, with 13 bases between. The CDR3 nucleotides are TGTGCCAGCAGGGGGGGGGCCAGAGAAAAACTGTTTTTT. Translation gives CASRGGAREKLFF.

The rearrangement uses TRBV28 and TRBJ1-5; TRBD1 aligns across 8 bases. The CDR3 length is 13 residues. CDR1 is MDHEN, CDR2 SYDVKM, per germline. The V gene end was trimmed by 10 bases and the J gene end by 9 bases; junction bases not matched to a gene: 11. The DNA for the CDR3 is TGTGCCACCCTGGACAGGGCCACCTGGCCCCAGCATTTT. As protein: CATLDRATWPQHF.

CDR3 amino acids: CASSGAGAEGGGYTF. The CDR3 DNA reads as TGTGCCAGCAGTGGAGCAGGGGCTGAGGGAGGAGGCTACACCTTC. The rearrangement links TRBV28 to TRBJ1-2; D perhaps matches TRBD1 (6 bases). CDR3 length: 15 residues. Deletions cut 5 bases from V and 8 bases from J, with 21 bases between. Germline-derived CDR1 and CDR2 are MDHEN and SYDVKM.

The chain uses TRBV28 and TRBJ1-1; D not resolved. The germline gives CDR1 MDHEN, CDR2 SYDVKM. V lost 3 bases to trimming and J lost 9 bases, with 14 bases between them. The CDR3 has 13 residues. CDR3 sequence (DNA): TGTGCCAGCAGTTTCGCCCAAAGTGGTCAAGCTTTCTTT. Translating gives CASSFAQSGQAFF.

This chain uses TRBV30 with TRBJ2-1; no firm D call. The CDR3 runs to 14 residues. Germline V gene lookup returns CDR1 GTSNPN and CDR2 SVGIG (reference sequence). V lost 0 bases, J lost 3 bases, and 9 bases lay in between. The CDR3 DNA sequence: TGTGCCTGGAGTGTAGGTCTGGGCTACAATGAGCAGTTCTTC. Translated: CAWSVGLGYNEQFF.

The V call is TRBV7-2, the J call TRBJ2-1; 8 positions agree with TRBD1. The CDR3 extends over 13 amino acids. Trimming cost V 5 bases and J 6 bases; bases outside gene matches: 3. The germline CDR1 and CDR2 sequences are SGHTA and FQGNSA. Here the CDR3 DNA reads TGTGCCAGCAGCGGACAGGGAGGCAATGAGCAGTTCTTC. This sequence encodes CASSGQGGNEQFF.

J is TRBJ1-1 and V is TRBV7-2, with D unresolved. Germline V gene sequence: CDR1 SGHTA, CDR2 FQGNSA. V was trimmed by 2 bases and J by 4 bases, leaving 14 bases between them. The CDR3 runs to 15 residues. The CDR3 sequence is CASSLLKGRGTEAFF. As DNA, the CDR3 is TGTGCCAGCAGCTTACTGAAGGGCCGGGGCACTGAAGCTTTCTTT.

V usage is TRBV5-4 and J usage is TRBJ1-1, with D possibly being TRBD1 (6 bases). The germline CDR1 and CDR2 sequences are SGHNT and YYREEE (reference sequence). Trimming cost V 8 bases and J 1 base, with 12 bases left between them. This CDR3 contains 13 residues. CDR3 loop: CASLQGPNTEAFF. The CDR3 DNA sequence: TGTGCCAGTCTGCAGGGGCCGAACACTGAAGCTTTCTTT.

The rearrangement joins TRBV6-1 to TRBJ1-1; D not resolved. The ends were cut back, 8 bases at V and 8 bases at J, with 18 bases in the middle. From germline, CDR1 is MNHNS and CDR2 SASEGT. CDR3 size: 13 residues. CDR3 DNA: TGTGCCAGCTCAGCGTTGAGGGAAGGGGAAGCTTTCTTT. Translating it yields CASSALREGEAFF.

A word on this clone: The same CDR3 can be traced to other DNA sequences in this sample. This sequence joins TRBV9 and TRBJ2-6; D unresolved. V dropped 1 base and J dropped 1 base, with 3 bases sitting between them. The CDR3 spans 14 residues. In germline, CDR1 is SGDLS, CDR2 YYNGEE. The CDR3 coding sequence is TGTGCCAGCAGCGTAAGGTCTGGGGCCAACGTCCTGACTTTC. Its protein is CASSVRSGANVLTF.